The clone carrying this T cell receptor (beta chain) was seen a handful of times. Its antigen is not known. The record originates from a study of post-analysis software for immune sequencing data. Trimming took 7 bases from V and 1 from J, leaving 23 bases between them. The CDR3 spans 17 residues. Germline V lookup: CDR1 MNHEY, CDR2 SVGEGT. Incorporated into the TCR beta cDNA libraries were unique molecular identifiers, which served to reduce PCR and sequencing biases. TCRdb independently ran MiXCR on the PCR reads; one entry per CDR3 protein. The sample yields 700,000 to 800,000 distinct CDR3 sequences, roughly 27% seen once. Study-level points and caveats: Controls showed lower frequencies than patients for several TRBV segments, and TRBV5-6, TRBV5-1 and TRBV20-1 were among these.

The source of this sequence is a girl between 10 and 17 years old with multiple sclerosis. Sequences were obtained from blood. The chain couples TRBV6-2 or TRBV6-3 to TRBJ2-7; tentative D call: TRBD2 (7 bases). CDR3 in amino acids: CASTRGGPGGVSYEQYF. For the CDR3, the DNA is TGTGCCAGCACTAGGGGGGGACCGGGAGGAGTTTCCTACGAGCAGTACTTC.